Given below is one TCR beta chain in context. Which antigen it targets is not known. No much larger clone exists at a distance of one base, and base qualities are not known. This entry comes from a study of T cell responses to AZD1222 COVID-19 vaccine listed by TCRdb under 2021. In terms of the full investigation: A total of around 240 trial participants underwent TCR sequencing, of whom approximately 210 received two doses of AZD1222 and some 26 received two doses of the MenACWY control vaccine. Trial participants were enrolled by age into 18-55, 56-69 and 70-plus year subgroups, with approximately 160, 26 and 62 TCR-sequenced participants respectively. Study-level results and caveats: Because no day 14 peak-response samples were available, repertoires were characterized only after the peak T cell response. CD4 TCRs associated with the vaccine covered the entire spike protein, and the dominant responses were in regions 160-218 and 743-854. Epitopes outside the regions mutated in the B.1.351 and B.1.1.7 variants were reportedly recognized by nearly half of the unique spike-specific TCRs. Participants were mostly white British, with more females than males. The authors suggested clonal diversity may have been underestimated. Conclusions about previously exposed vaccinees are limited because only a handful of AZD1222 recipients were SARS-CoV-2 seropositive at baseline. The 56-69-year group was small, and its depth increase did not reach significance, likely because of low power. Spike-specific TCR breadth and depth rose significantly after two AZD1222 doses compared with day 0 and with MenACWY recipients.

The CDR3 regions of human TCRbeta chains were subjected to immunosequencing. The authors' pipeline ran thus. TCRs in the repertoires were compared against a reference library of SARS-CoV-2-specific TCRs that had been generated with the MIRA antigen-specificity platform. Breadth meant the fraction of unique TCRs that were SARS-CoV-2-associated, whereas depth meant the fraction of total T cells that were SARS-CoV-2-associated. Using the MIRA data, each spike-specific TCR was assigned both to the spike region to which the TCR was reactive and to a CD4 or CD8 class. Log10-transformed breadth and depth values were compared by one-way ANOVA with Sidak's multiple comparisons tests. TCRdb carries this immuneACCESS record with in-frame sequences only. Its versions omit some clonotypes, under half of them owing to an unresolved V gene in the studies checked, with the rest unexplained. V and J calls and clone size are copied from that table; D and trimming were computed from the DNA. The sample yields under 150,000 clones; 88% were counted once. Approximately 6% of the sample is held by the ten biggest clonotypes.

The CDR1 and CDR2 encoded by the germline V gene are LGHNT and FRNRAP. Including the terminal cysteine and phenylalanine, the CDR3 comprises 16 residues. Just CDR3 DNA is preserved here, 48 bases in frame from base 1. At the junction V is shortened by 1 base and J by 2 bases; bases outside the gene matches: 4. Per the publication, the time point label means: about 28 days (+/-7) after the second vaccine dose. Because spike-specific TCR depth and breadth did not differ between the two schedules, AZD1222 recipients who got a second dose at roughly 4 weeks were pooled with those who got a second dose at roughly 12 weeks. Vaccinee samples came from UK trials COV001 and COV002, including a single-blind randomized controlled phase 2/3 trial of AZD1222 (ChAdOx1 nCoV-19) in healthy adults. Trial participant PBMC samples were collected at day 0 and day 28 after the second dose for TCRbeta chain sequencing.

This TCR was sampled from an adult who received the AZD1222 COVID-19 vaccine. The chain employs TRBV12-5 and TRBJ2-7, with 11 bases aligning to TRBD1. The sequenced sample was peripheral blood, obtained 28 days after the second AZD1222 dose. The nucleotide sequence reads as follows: TGTGCTAGTGGTTTGGGCATGGGACAGGGGGCCTACGAGCAGTACTTC. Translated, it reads CASGLGMGQGAYEQYF.